The 15 T cell receptor beta chains presented below share a single source sample, sequenced in a study of response to subunit inactivated influenza vaccine. TCRdb itself ran the RT-PCR reads through MiXCR, one entry per CDR3 protein. The profile shows roughly 500,000 distinct CDR3 sequences, approximately 15% of them singletons. The material was CD4+ T cells sorted from PBMCs, obtained 23 months after vaccination. The receptors were sampled from a man aged 50-75 years who received an inactivated influenza vaccine.

This clonotype was observed a handful of times. The chain recombines TRBV10-3 with TRBJ2-3; 8 nucleotides line up with TRBD1. Per germline, CDR1 ENHRY and CDR2 SYGVKD. V dropped 4 bases and J dropped 6; count of bases not matched to a gene: 9. The CDR3 sequence is 15 residues long. The CDR3 is CAISATGGSGDTQYF. The DNA for the CDR3 is TGTGCCATCAGTGCAACAGGGGGTTCGGGTGATACGCAGTATTTT.

This clonotype came up a few times. The chain is built from TRBV20-1 and TRBJ1-1; D might be TRBD1 (6 bases). CDR1 is DFQATT, CDR2 SNEGSKA, per germline (reference sequence). The CDR3 sequence is 14 residues long. Trimming took off 1 base at V and 5 bases at J, with 14 bases between the two ends. The CDR3 coding sequence is TGCAGTGCTAGAGGATACAGGGCCGGGACTGAAGCTTTCTTT. Translation: CSARGYRAGTEAFF.

This clonotype has a handful of counts. V gene TRBV4-2 combines with J gene TRBJ2-7; D unclear. The CDR3 consists of 13 residues. Trimming removed 0 bases at V and 6 bases at J, with 9 bases between. The germline CDR1 and CDR2 sequences are LGHNA and YNFKEQ. This chain's CDR3 is CASSQEAPTEQYF. For the CDR3, the DNA is TGTGCCAGCAGCCAAGAGGCCCCTACCGAGCAGTACTTC.

This clonotype was counted at least ten times. The CDR3 DNA reads TGCAGTGCTAGCGGGAGGGTCCCCGGGGAGCTGTTTTTT. Protein: CSASGRVPGELFF. The rearrangement links TRBV20-1 to TRBJ2-2; 8 positions match TRBD2. The CDR3 length is 13 residues. V lost 3 bases to trimming and J lost 6 bases; unmatched junction nucleotides: 3. Germline V gene lookup returns CDR1 DFQATT and CDR2 SNEGSKA (reference sequence).

A few counts support this clonotype. The chain uses TRBV12-3 or TRBV12-4 and TRBJ1-2, with D hard to call. Trimming removed 4 bases from V and 2 bases from J, with 8 bases in between. CDR3 length equals 13 residues. DNA for the CDR3: TGTGCCAGCAGTTCACCCGGAAACTATGGCTACACCTTC. This translates into CASSSPGNYGYTF.

This chain uses TRBV6-1 with TRBJ2-2; possible D gene TRBD1, 5 bases. This CDR3 region has 14 residues. Trimming removed 2 bases from V and 9 bases from J, with 13 bases in between. The germline V gene encodes CDR1 MNHNS and CDR2 SASEGT. CDR3 nucleotides: TGTGCCAGCAGTGAATTGGGGCCTGGAAGGGAGCTGTTTTTT. Its translation: CASSELGPGRELFF.

This chain links TRBV20-1 with TRBJ2-7, with D perhaps TRBD1 or TRBD2 (7 bases each). This CDR3 is built from 15 residues. The V gene lost 5 bases and the J gene lost 5 bases, with 22 bases spanning the gap. Germline V CDR1 and CDR2: DFQATT, SNEGSKA (reference sequence). This chain's CDR3 is CSALRGRGRGDEQYF. In DNA, the CDR3 is TGCAGTGCTCTCCGAGGGAGGGGGCGCGGAGACGAGCAGTACTTC.

J is TRBJ1-5 and V is TRBV29-1; D perhaps matches TRBD1 (6 bases). Trimming removed 4 bases from V and 7 bases from J, with 14 bases in between. Germline values: CDR1 SQVTM, CDR2 ANQGSEA. The CDR3 has 13 residues. CDR3 protein: CSVGGGRGQPQHF. For the CDR3, the DNA is TGCAGCGTTGGTGGGGGCAGAGGACAGCCCCAGCATTTT.

CDR3 coding DNA: TGTGCCAGCAGCCTAGAAATTCAGGGGAGAGGCTACACCTTC. Protein product: CASSLEIQGRGYTF. The chain is built from TRBV4-2 and TRBJ1-2, with TRBD1 as a possible D gene (6 bases). The V and J ends lost 4 bases and 8 bases respectively, with 17 bases between them. Germline CDR1 reads LGHNA; CDR2 reads YNFKEQ. The CDR3 has 14 residues.

The chain uses TRBV20-1 and TRBJ2-1, with TRBD2 matching over 9 bases. The CDR3 consists of 17 residues. Germline lookup yields CDR1 DFQATT and CDR2 SNEGSKA (reference sequence). Trimming at V came to 2 bases and at J to 3 bases, leaving 11 bases not matched to a gene. CDR3: CSARSPWGSGGYNEQFF. In nucleotides, the CDR3 is TGCAGTGCTAGATCCCCCTGGGGTAGCGGGGGCTACAATGAGCAGTTCTTC.

The rearrangement links TRBV20-1 to TRBJ2-4, with TRBD1 matching 8 bases. Germline V gene sequence: CDR1 DFQATT, CDR2 SNEGSKA (reference sequence). Germline trimming cut 1 base from V and 1 base from J; bases unmatched to any gene: 6. The CDR3 totals 16 residues. The CDR3: CSARGIRGLAKNIQYF. The CDR3, as DNA: TGCAGTGCTAGAGGAATCAGGGGGCTGGCCAAAAACATTCAGTACTTC.

This clonotype was counted only a few times. This chain joins TRBV29-1 and TRBJ2-7, with a possible D match to TRBD1 (6 bases). Trimming took off 4 bases at V and 7 bases at J, with 17 bases between the two ends. Germline V gene sequence: CDR1 SQVTM, CDR2 ANQGSEA. The CDR3 is 13 amino acids. CDR3 DNA sequence: TGCAGCGTTGCATTGGAACGCCAGGGGGAGCAGTACTTC. Translated, it gives CSVALERQGEQYF.

This clonotype was detected a few times. This chain joins TRBV4-2 and TRBJ2-2, with 7 bases lining up with TRBD2. The germline CDR1 and CDR2 sequences are LGHNA and YNFKEQ. V lost 0 bases and J lost 0; bases outside the gene matches: 16. The CDR3 contains 21 residues. CDR3: CASSQEAGASLTFANTGELFF. DNA of the CDR3: TGTGCCAGCAGCCAAGAGGCGGGAGCTAGTTTAACTTTCGCGAACACCGGGGAGCTGTTTTTT.

The chain combines TRBV20-1 with TRBJ1-1; D possibly corresponds to TRBD1 (6 bases). The CDR3 totals 11 residues. The V gene lost 6 bases and the J gene lost 5 bases, with 10 bases spanning the gap. Germline V gene lookup returns CDR1 DFQATT and CDR2 SNEGSKA (reference sequence). The CDR3 reads CSAEDRTEAFF. CDR3 in DNA: TGCAGTGCCGAAGACAGGACTGAAGCTTTCTTT.

This clonotype was observed a handful of times. This chain joins TRBV4-3 and TRBJ2-2, with D perhaps TRBD1 (6 bases). The CDR3 runs 15 residues. Trimming removed 1 base from V and 3 bases from J, with 9 bases in between. Germline values: CDR1 LGHNA, CDR2 YSLEER. The CDR3 is CASSQAPGDTGELFF. DNA of the CDR3: TGCGCCAGCAGCCAAGCCCCAGGGGACACCGGGGAGCTGTTTTTT.